Each of the 21 T cell receptor beta chains below was sequenced from the same sample in a study of blood T cell repertoires in COVID-19. The repertoire was sequenced with immunoSEQ multiplex PCR; TCRdb's copy has only in-frame clones and lacks some. The top ten clones hold 2.5% to 4% of a sample with 300,000 to 400,000 clones, about 90% of them seen once. Sequencing used peripheral blood. These receptors originate from a woman between 18 and 29 years old who had recovered from COVID-19.

CDR3 nucleotides: TGTGCCAGTACCCCTAGCGGTGGCTCCTACAATGAGCAGTTCTTC. It specifies CASTPSGGSYNEQFF. The chain is built from TRBV19 and TRBJ2-1, with 7 nucleotides matching TRBD2. J lost 0 bases, V lost 7 bases, and 6 bases had no gene match. This CDR3 region has 15 residues. Per the germline V gene, CDR1 is LNHDA and CDR2 is SQIVND (reference sequence). The full variable domain, in which reference TRBV19 and TRBJ2-1 provide the parts outside the CDR3, is DGGITQSPKYLFRKEGQNVTLSCEQNLNHDAMYWYRQDPGQGLRLIYYSQIVNDFQKGDIAEGYSVSREKKESFPLTVTSAQKNPTAFYLCASTPSGGSYNEQFFGPGTRLTVL.

The chain carries TRBV20-1 and TRBJ2-3; weak D call: TRBD2 (7 bases). The V end was cut by 3 bases, the J end by 8 bases, with 9 bases between. CDR3 size: 11 residues. Germline-derived CDR1 and CDR2 are DFQATT and SNEGSKA (reference sequence). CDR3 sequence: CSASRGGTQYF. CDR3 nucleotide sequence: TGCAGTGCTAGTAGGGGGGGTACGCAGTATTTT.

The genes are TRBV7-2 and TRBJ1-2, with 10 bases matching TRBD1. CDR1 is SGHTA, CDR2 FQGNSA, per germline. The CDR3 contains 15 residues. V was clipped by 4 bases and J by 0 bases; unmatched bases: 2. CDR3 protein: CASSYGTGANYGYTF. The CDR3 DNA follows: TGTGCCAGCAGCTATGGGACAGGGGCTAACTATGGCTACACCTTC.

The CDR3 reads CASSLPGIGSYGYTF. The CDR3 nucleotides read TGTGCCAGCAGCTTGCCGGGGATAGGTAGTTATGGCTACACCTTC. This chain uses TRBV5-6 with TRBJ1-2, with D unclear. Trimming took 1 base from V and 5 from J, leaving 15 bases between them. CDR1 and CDR2 from the germline V gene are SGHDT and YYEEEE. CDR3 length: 15 residues.

The chain couples TRBV11-3 to TRBJ2-1, with 8 bases aligning to TRBD2. V gave up 5 bases and J gave up 7 bases; unmatched junction bases: 10. Germline loops: CDR1 SGHNT, CDR2 YENEEA. CDR3 length equals 15 residues. Written as DNA, the CDR3 is TGTGCCAGCAGCCTGTGGACTAGCCGAATTAATGAGCAGTTCTTC. It encodes CASSLWTSRINEQFF.

The chain couples TRBV7-2 to TRBJ2-7; TRBD2 is a possible D gene (6 bases). CDR3 length: 15 amino acids. Trimming took 8 bases from V and 0 from J, leaving 17 bases between them. The V gene's germline CDR1 is SGHTA and CDR2 FQGNSA. For the CDR3, the DNA is TGTGCCAGCGCCGGGGGAACAGGTCTCTCCTACGAGCAGTACGTC. Translated, it gives CASAGGTGLSYEQYV.

The chain uses TRBV10-3 and TRBJ1-1, with 7 positions matching TRBD1. The CDR3 runs 15 residues. Germline assignment: CDR1 ENHRY and CDR2 SYGVKD. Trimming cost V 10 bases and J 3 bases; bases outside gene matches: 14. Written as DNA, the CDR3 is TGTGCCACCACCCGCCAAGGGGGCGCCGACACTGAAGCTTTCTTT. This sequence encodes CATTRQGGADTEAFF.

This sequence joins TRBV2 and TRBJ1-3; D perhaps matches TRBD1 (6 bases). The germline gives CDR1 SNHLY, CDR2 FYNNEI. The CDR3 contains 14 residues. V was cut by 0 bases and J by 5 bases, with 8 bases left in between. The CDR3 sequence is CASSEAGHRNTIYF. CDR3 in DNA: TGTGCCAGCAGTGAAGCGGGACATAGAAACACCATATATTTT.

J is TRBJ2-1 and V is TRBV20-1, with 9 bases aligning to TRBD2. The germline V gene has CDR1 DFQATT and CDR2 SNEGSKA (reference sequence). Germline trimming cut 3 bases from V and 4 bases from J; bases unmatched to any gene: 7. CDR3 length: 15 residues. The CDR3 reads CSASPGLAWYNEQFF. CDR3 coding DNA: TGCAGTGCTAGTCCAGGACTAGCGTGGTACAATGAGCAGTTCTTC.

The chain is built from TRBV3-1 (or the pseudogene TRBV3-2) and TRBJ1-3; TRBD1 is a possible D gene (5 bases). The germline CDR1 and CDR2 sequences are LGHDT and YNNKEL (reference sequence). V lost 0 bases and J 2 bases, leaving 8 bases between the germline ends. There are 15 residues in the CDR3. CDR3 region: CASSQDLRAGNTIYF. The CDR3 region has the DNA TGTGCCAGCAGCCAAGATCTCAGGGCTGGAAACACCATATATTTT.

The chain is built from TRBV5-1 and TRBJ1-1; no definite D call. Germline CDR1 and CDR2: SGHRS and YFSETQ. V lost 2 bases and J lost 6, with 17 bases in between. This CDR3 has 15 residues. The chain's CDR3 is CASSFFLSGSAEAFF. CDR3 in DNA: TGCGCCAGCAGCTTTTTTTTGTCGGGGAGCGCTGAAGCTTTCTTT. Variable domain in full (rest from reference TRBV5-1 and TRBJ1-1): KAGVTQTPRYLIKTRGQQVTLSCSPISGHRSVSWYQQTPGQGLQFLFEYFSETQRNKGNFPGRFSGRQFSNSRSEMNVSTLELGDSALYLCASSFFLSGSAEAFFGQGTRLTVV.

V gene TRBV5-1 combines with J gene TRBJ2-1; a possible D gene is TRBD2 (5 bases). CDR1 is SGHRS, CDR2 YFSETQ, per germline. The CDR3 totals 16 residues. V gave up 0 bases and J gave up 7 bases, with 17 bases separating them. CDR3 nucleotide sequence: TGCGCCAGCAGCTTGGGACTACCCCTTCCTAGGAATGAGCAGTTCTTC. Translating it yields CASSLGLPLPRNEQFF.

The chain links TRBV9 to TRBJ1-1; tentative D call: TRBD1 (5 bases). This CDR3 spans 15 amino acids. The ends were cut back, 4 bases at V and 1 base at J, with 14 bases in the middle. Germline CDR1 reads SGDLS; CDR2 reads YYNGEE. The CDR3 loop reads CASSPLSGQNTEAFF. As DNA, the CDR3 is TGTGCCAGCAGCCCACTTTCAGGGCAGAACACTGAAGCTTTCTTT.

This clone was seen just once. V and J are TRBV29-1 and TRBJ2-1; D gene ambiguous. The CDR3 loop spans 12 amino acids. V was clipped by 2 bases and J by 7 bases, with 9 bases between them. In germline, CDR1 is SQVTM, CDR2 ANQGSEA. The CDR3 region is CSVEPRLNEQFF. CDR3 in DNA: TGCAGCGTTGAACCGCGGTTAAATGAGCAGTTCTTC.

The V and J genes are TRBV30 and TRBJ2-4; possibly TRBD2 for D (5 bases). V was clipped by 1 base and J by 2 bases, with 12 bases between them. Germline values: CDR1 GTSNPN, CDR2 SVGIG (reference sequence). The CDR3 has 15 residues. CDR3 protein: CAWSGERGPKNIQYF. The CDR3 coding sequence is TGTGCCTGGAGTGGGGAGAGAGGTCCCAAAAACATTCAGTACTTC.

The chain employs TRBV3-1 (or the pseudogene TRBV3-2) and TRBJ1-4; 9 positions agree with TRBD1. The CDR3 loop spans 15 amino acids. Germline CDR1 is LGHDT and CDR2 is YNNKEL (reference sequence). V dropped 5 bases and J dropped 3; count of bases not matched to a gene: 4. CDR3 loop: CASSVDRGPNEKLFF. The CDR3, as DNA: TGTGCCAGCAGCGTGGACAGGGGACCTAATGAAAAACTGTTTTTT.

The chain joins TRBV29-1 to TRBJ2-2; 7 bases are shared with TRBD2. V trimming: 6 bases; J trimming: 6 bases; junction bases outside the gene matches: 4. This CDR3 contains 12 residues. Germline V gene data show CDR1 as SQVTM and CDR2 as ANQGSEA. The chain's CDR3 is CSVTRGAGELFF. For the CDR3, the DNA is TGCAGCGTCACTCGGGGGGCCGGGGAGCTGTTTTTT.

The chain has TRBV2 and TRBJ1-2; TRBD1 matches at 8 bases. Germline CDR1 is SNHLY and CDR2 is FYNNEI. V was pared by 4 bases and J by 0 bases, with 7 bases of the junction left unmatched. The CDR3 consists of 16 residues. The CDR3 sequence: CASSGDRGPTNYGYTF. CDR3 coding DNA: TGTGCCAGCAGTGGTGACAGGGGTCCTACTAACTATGGCTACACCTTC. Combining the CDR3 with reference TRBV2 and TRBJ1-2 gives the whole variable domain EPEVTQTPSHQVTQMGQEVILRCVPISNHLYFYWYRQILGQKVEFLVSFYNNEISEKSEIFDDQFSVERPDGSNFTLKIRSTKLEDSAMYFCASSGDRGPTNYGYTFGSGTRLTVV.

The gene calls are TRBV7-2 and TRBJ2-1, with a tentative D call TRBD2 (6 bases). The CDR3 covers 13 residues. Germline lookup yields CDR1 SGHTA and CDR2 FQGNSA. V shed 0 bases and J shed 10 bases, with 10 bases lying between them. CDR3 DNA: TGTGCCAGCAGCTTAGCTTGGGGGGACGAGCAGTTCTTC. This sequence encodes CASSLAWGDEQFF.

The chain carries TRBV4-1 and TRBJ1-1, with 9 positions matching TRBD1. The CDR3 contains 17 residues. With 8 bases clipped from V and 0 bases from J, the junction kept 13 bases outside the gene matches. Looked up from germline, CDR1 is MGHRA and CDR2 is YSYEKL. CDR3: CASSGTGNYLLNTEAFF. CDR3 nucleotides: TGCGCCAGCTCCGGGACAGGGAATTACCTCTTGAACACTGAAGCTTTCTTT.

This clone was recorded many times. V gene TRBV6-2 or TRBV6-3 combines with J gene TRBJ1-5, with 9 bases fitting TRBD1. The V gene end was trimmed by 5 bases and the J gene end by 5 bases; junction bases not matched to a gene: 4. Germline V gives CDR1 MNHEY, CDR2 SVGEGT. This CDR3 has 14 amino acids. The CDR3: CASSRTGDHQPQHF. The CDR3 DNA reads TGTGCCAGCAGTCGGACAGGGGACCATCAGCCCCAGCATTTT.